A single sample gave rise to the 10 T cell receptor beta chains below, sequenced in a study of OX40 agonist ivuxolimab in advanced cancers. This table comes from immunoSEQ multiplex PCR, and its TCRdb copy is limited to in-frame clones, with some not included. The table includes 90,000 to 95,000 clones, approximately 80% detected once. The specimen was CD4+ or CD8+ T cells sorted from blood, collected in a trial of the OX40 agonist ivuxolimab. The source of these receptors is an adult with an advanced solid tumor such as melanoma, head and neck, liver or kidney cancer.

V gene TRBV4-2 combines with J gene TRBJ1-3; the D is unclear. The germline V and J ends were trimmed by 4 bases and 2 bases, with 9 bases remaining between them. The germline gives CDR1 LGHNA, CDR2 YNFKEQ. The CDR3 spans 14 residues. CDR3 in amino acids: CASSLDRTGNTIYF. CDR3 DNA sequence: TGTGCCAGCAGCCTCGATCGAACTGGAAACACCATATATTTT.

V and J are TRBV11-2 and TRBJ2-3, with D perhaps matching TRBD2 (6 bases). With 3 bases removed from V and 2 bases from J, the gap between germline ends came to 12 bases. This CDR3 has 15 amino acids. Germline V gene sequence: CDR1 SGHAT, CDR2 FQNNGV. CDR3 loop: CASSFQGGVTDTQYF. The CDR3 DNA sequence: TGTGCCAGCAGCTTTCAGGGCGGGGTCACAGATACGCAGTATTTT.

The chain joins TRBV11-2 to TRBJ1-3; unclear D gene. Germline V gene sequence: CDR1 SGHAT, CDR2 FQNNGV. Trimming removed 1 base from V and 0 bases from J, with 10 bases in between. The CDR3 consists of 16 residues. CDR3 sequence reads: CASSLVRELSGNTIYF. In nucleotides, the CDR3 is TGTGCCAGCAGCTTAGTGCGGGAGCTCTCTGGAAACACCATATATTTT.

This chain connects TRBV19 to TRBJ1-4, with D perhaps matching TRBD1 (6 bases). Germline V gives CDR1 LNHDA, CDR2 SQIVND (reference sequence). This CDR3 region has 14 residues. With 6 bases removed from V and 6 bases from J, the gap between germline ends came to 14 bases. The CDR3 protein is CASRRTASDEKLFF. Here the CDR3 DNA reads TGTGCCAGTAGGAGGACAGCTTCGGATGAAAAACTGTTTTTT. Together with reference TRBV19 and TRBJ1-4, the CDR3 gives the full variable domain: DGGITQSPKYLFRKEGQNVTLSCEQNLNHDAMYWYRQDPGQGLRLIYYSQIVNDFQKGDIAEGYSVSREKKESFPLTVTSAQKNPTAFYLCASRRTASDEKLFFGSGTQLSVL.

The CDR3 here is CASSLGHPNTGELFF. CDR3 bases: TGTGCCAGCAGCTTAGGGCATCCGAACACCGGGGAGCTGTTTTTT. V and J are TRBV7-3 and TRBJ2-2; D remains ambiguous. Germline V gene lookup returns CDR1 SGHTA and CDR2 FQGTGA. The CDR3 length is 15 residues. Trimming stripped 2 bases from V and 0 bases from J, with 7 bases between.

This chain connects TRBV5-1 to TRBJ2-5; 9 bases are shared with TRBD2. V was pared by 4 bases and J by 5 bases, with 9 bases of the junction left unmatched. Germline V lookup: CDR1 SGHRS, CDR2 YFSETQ. This CDR3 comprises 15 residues. The CDR3 bases are TGCGCCAGCAGCCCTGCACTAGCGGGCGGGGAGACCCAGTACTTC. This encodes CASSPALAGGETQYF.

This chain joins TRBV5-1 and TRBJ1-2; 9 nucleotides line up with TRBD1. The junction had 3 bases not matched to a gene; V was cut back by 4 bases and J by 2 bases. CDR3 length: 14 amino acids. Germline-derived CDR1 and CDR2 are SGHRS and YFSETQ. CDR3 protein: CASSPDRGNYGYTF. The CDR3, as DNA: TGCGCCAGCAGCCCGGACAGGGGAAACTATGGCTACACCTTC.

Regarding this clone: The identical CDR3 is also encoded by other nucleotide sequences in the sample. The rearrangement uses TRBV28 and TRBJ2-5; no reliable D call. The CDR3 consists of 13 residues. The germline V gene encodes CDR1 MDHEN and CDR2 SYDVKM. Trimming took off 1 base at V and 3 bases at J, with 6 bases between the two ends. CDR3 protein: CASSLSREETQYF. In DNA, the CDR3 is TGTGCCAGCAGTTTATCCCGGGAAGAGACCCAGTACTTC.

The rearrangement joins TRBV28 to TRBJ1-1; 8 bases are shared with TRBD1. Losses at the gene ends were 5 bases for V and 3 bases for J; bases not matched to a gene: 8. Germline lookup yields CDR1 MDHEN and CDR2 SYDVKM. This CDR3 has 15 residues. The CDR3, as DNA: TGTGCCAGCAGTCCTCCCCGGACAGGGCACACTGAAGCTTTCTTT. It yields the protein CASSPPRTGHTEAFF.

This sequence joins TRBV5-1 and TRBJ1-2; D ambiguous. The CDR3 totals 14 residues. Per the germline V gene, CDR1 is SGHRS and CDR2 is YFSETQ. V was pared by 0 bases and J by 3 bases, with 9 bases between. CDR3 region: CASSLVVGDYGYTF. For the CDR3, the DNA is TGCGCCAGCAGCTTGGTCGTGGGCGACTATGGCTACACCTTC.